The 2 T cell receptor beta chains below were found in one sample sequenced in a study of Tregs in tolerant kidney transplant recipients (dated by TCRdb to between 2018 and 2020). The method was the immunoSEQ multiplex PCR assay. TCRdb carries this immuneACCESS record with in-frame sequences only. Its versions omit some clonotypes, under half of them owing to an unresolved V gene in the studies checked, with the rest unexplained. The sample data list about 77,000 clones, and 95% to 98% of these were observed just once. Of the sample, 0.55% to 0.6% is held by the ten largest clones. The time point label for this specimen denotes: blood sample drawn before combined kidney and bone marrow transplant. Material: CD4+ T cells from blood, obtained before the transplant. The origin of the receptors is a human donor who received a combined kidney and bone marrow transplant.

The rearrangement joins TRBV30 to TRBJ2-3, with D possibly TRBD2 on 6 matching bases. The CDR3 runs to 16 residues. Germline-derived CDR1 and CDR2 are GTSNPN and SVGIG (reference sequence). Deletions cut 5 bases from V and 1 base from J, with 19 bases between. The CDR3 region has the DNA TGTGCCTGGGGATCTCGGCGGGGAAGAGGCACAGATACGCAGTATTTT. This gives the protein CAWGSRRGRGTDTQYF. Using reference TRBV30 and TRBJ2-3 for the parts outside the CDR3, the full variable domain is SQTIHQWPATLVQPVGSPLSLECTVEGTSNPNLYWYRQAAGRGLQLLFYSVGIGQISSEVPQNLSASRPQDRQFILSSKKLLLSDSGFYLCAWGSRRGRGTDTQYFGPGTRLTVL.

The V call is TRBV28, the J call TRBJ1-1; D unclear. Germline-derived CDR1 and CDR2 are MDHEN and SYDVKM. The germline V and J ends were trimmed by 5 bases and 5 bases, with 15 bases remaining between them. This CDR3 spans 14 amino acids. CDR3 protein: CASSLPTSGTEAFF. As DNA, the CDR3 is TGTGCCAGCAGTCTCCCTACCTCGGGGACTGAAGCTTTCTTT.